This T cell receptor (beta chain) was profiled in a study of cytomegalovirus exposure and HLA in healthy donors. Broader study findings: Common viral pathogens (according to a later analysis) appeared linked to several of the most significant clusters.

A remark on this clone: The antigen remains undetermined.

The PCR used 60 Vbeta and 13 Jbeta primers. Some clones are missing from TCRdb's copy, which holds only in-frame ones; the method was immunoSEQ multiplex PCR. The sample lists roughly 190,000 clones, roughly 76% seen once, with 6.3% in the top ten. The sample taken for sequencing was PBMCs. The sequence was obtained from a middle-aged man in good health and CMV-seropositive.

CDR3 bases: TGTGCCAGCAGTCCTCCCGGGGGGCGCGTTGCTTTCTTT. Encoded protein: CASSPPGGRVAFF. The rearrangement joins TRBV7-2 to TRBJ1-1; possibly TRBD1 for D (6 bases). The CDR3 spans 13 residues. The V end was cut by 6 bases, the J end by 11 bases, with 19 bases between. CDR1 SGHTA and CDR2 FQGNSA come from the germline V gene. Complete variable domain (other parts from reference TRBV7-2 and TRBJ1-1): GAGVSQSPSNKVTEKGKDVELRCDPISGHTALYWYRQSLGQGLEFLIYFQGNSAPDKSGLPSDRFSAERTGGSVSTLTIQRTQQEDSAVYLCASSPPGGRVAFFGQGTRLTVV.